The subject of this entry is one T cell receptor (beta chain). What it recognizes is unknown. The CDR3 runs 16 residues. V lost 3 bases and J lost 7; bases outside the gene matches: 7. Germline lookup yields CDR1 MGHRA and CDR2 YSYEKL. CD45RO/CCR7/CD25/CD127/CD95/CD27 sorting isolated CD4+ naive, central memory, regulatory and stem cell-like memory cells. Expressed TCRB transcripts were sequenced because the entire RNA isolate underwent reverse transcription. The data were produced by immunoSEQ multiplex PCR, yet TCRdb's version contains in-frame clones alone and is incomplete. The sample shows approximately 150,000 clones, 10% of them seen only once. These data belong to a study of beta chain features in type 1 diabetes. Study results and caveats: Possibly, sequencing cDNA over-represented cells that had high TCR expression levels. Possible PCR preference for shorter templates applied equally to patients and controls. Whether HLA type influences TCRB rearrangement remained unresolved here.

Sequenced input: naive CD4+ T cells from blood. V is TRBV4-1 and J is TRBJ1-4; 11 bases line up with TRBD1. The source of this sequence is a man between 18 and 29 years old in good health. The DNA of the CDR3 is TGCGCCAGCAGCCACGACGGGACAGGGGGGGGTGAAAAACTGTTTTTT. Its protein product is CASSHDGTGGGEKLFF.